This TCR beta chain came from a study of blood T cells in healthy people across ages. CDR1 is SGHTA, CDR2 FQGTGA, per germline. V trimming: 2 bases; J trimming: 1 base; junction bases outside the gene matches: 4. This CDR3 region has 15 residues. Sample-barcoded 5' priming and a J-beta primer mix drove a second PCR of 7 to 11 cycles. TCRdb processed the 5' RACE reads anew with MiXCR; each CDR3 protein has one entry. The table has 650,000 to 900,000 distinct CDR3 sequences, roughly 60% seen once. This sequence was found in a man younger than 45 in good health. The material sequenced was blood. V gene TRBV7-3 combines with J gene TRBJ1-1, with 7 bases aligning to TRBD1. CDR3 residues: CASSLGGGQNTEAFF. The CDR3 DNA follows: TGTGCCAGCAGCTTAGGAGGGGGCCAGAACACTGAAGCTTTCTTT.